This paragraph reports one T cell receptor beta chain. Antigen unknown. Blood samples were obtained at baseline, cycle 4 day 1, and cycle 7 day 1. The data were obtained in a study of OX40 agonist ivuxolimab in advanced cancers. Study summary: The eligibility criteria allowed prior anti-PD-1, anti-PD-L1 or anti-CTLA-4 therapy, and around 38% had some. Study observations and caveats: Expanded peripheral T cells had an undetermined antigen specificity. In the 0.1 to 3.0 mg/kg range, CD4+ and CD8+ blood T cells had expanded clonally by week 6.

This CDR3 is built from 16 residues. V was shortened by 2 bases and J by 0 bases, with 11 bases between the two germline ends. Germline loops: CDR1 SGHDN, CDR2 FVKESK. Generated by immunoSEQ multiplex PCR, the TCRdb table keeps only in-frame clones and is missing some. The table lists fewer than 40,000 clones, approximately 79% of them singletons. The genes are TRBV14 and TRBJ1-3; possibly TRBD1 for D (6 bases). This clonotype was obtained from an adult with an advanced solid tumor such as melanoma, head and neck, liver or kidney cancer. The input for sequencing was CD4+ or CD8+ T cells sorted from blood, taken in a trial of the OX40 agonist ivuxolimab. DNA for the CDR3: TGTGCCAGCAGCCAATTCGGCAGGGGCTCTGGAAACACCATATATTTT. This encodes CASSQFGRGSGNTIYF.